The 21 T cell receptor beta chains reported below all come from one sample, sequenced in a study of blood T cell repertoires in COVID-19. Clones were sequenced by immunoSEQ multiplex PCR, and TCRdb holds only the in-frame ones, with some missing. The table lists roughly 78,000 clones, more than 85% of them singletons. Input material: peripheral blood. The receptors shown here come from a man in his 60s with acute or convalescent COVID-19.

The chain employs TRBV10-3 and TRBJ1-2, with 7 positions matching TRBD1. Germline values: CDR1 ENHRY, CDR2 SYGVKD. This CDR3 contains 12 residues. V lost 6 bases to trimming and J lost 3 bases; unmatched junction nucleotides: 1. Here the CDR3 reads CAISTGDYGYTF. Written as DNA, the CDR3 is TGTGCCATCAGCACAGGGGACTATGGCTACACCTTC.

This sequence joins TRBV5-1 and TRBJ2-5, with D perhaps matching TRBD2 (5 bases). The CDR3 has 13 amino acids. The germline V and J ends were trimmed by 5 bases and 5 bases, with 13 bases remaining between them. Germline V gene data show CDR1 as SGHRS and CDR2 as YFSETQ. Here the CDR3 DNA reads TGCGCCAGCAGGGTAGGAGGTTGGGAGACCCAGTACTTC. This codes for CASRVGGWETQYF.

This clone was seen just once. The V call is TRBV14, the J call TRBJ2-7; 8 nucleotides agree with TRBD1. J was trimmed by 5 bases and V by 4 bases; bases with no gene match: 13. The germline gives CDR1 SGHDN, CDR2 FVKESK. The CDR3 consists of 16 residues. CDR3 residues: CASSPPRQGLRDEQYF. For the CDR3, the DNA is TGTGCCAGCAGCCCGCCCAGACAGGGGCTCAGGGACGAGCAGTACTTC.

The genes are TRBV11-2 and TRBJ2-3; 15 nucleotides align to TRBD2. This CDR3 has 19 amino acids. Trimming cost V 5 bases and J 0 bases; bases outside gene matches: 9. Germline V gene data show CDR1 as SGHAT and CDR2 as FQNNGV. Here the CDR3 DNA reads TGTGCCAGCAGCGAGTTCGGACTAGCGGGGGGGATTAGCACAGATACGCAGTATTTT. Amino acid sequence: CASSEFGLAGGISTDTQYF.

V usage is TRBV5-5 and J usage is TRBJ2-7; 8 bases align to TRBD2. From germline, CDR1 is SGHKS and CDR2 YYEKEE (reference sequence). J was trimmed by 0 bases and V by 2 bases; bases with no gene match: 13. There are 18 residues in the CDR3. CDR3 sequence (DNA): TGTGCCAGCAGCTTCCGGGACGGAGGGAGCGGGAGCTCCTACGAGCAGTACTTC. Encoded protein: CASSFRDGGSGSSYEQYF.

The chain couples TRBV6-6 to TRBJ2-7, with 9 nucleotides matching TRBD2. After removal of 6 bases from V and 2 bases from J, the junction contained 8 bases not matched to a gene. This CDR3 has 15 amino acids. Germline V gene data show CDR1 as MNHNY and CDR2 as SVGAGI (reference sequence). The DNA for the CDR3 is TGTGCCAGCAGGGGACTTGCGGGAGGGACCTACGAGCAGTACTTC. This translates into CASRGLAGGTYEQYF.

The gene calls are TRBV4-1 and TRBJ1-2; D remains unclear. Germline CDR1 and CDR2: MGHRA and YSYEKL. This CDR3 has 14 amino acids. V lost 0 bases and J 8 bases, leaving 13 bases between the germline ends. In DNA form, the CDR3 reads TGCGCCAGCAGCCAAGATACCAGTGGGCGCGGCTACACCTTC. Translating it yields CASSQDTSGRGYTF.

This chain uses TRBV24-1 with TRBJ2-1; 13 positions match TRBD2. Per germline, CDR1 KGHDR and CDR2 SFDVKD. J gave up 6 bases and V 6 bases, and 4 bases lay outside the gene matches. The CDR3 is 15 residues long. CDR3: CATSSGTSGINEQFF. CDR3 sequence (DNA): TGTGCCACCAGTTCGGGGACTAGCGGGATCAATGAGCAGTTCTTC.

The sample holds one count of this clone. V and J are TRBV5-1 and TRBJ2-1; D remains unclear. Germline loops: CDR1 SGHRS, CDR2 YFSETQ. The CDR3 is 13 amino acids. V was shortened by 2 bases and J by 8 bases, with 11 bases between the two germline ends. The CDR3 loop reads CASSLAGYDEQFF. As DNA, the CDR3 is TGCGCCAGCAGCTTAGCAGGATACGATGAGCAGTTCTTC.

The chain couples TRBV7-8 to TRBJ1-2, with 7 bases fitting TRBD1. V was clipped by 5 bases and J by 3 bases; unmatched bases: 15. CDR1 and CDR2 (germline): SGHVS, FQNEAQ. CDR3 length: 17 residues. CDR3 region: CASSRRKTGPPHYGYTF. CDR3 nucleotides: TGTGCCAGCAGCCGACGCAAGACAGGGCCACCTCACTATGGCTACACCTTC. Full variable domain (outside the CDR3, taken from reference TRBV7-8 and TRBJ1-2): GAGVSQSPRYKVAKRGQDVALRCDPISGHVSLFWYQQALGQGPEFLTYFQNEAQLDKSGLPSDRFFAERPEGSVSTLKIQRTQQEDSAVYLCASSRRKTGPPHYGYTFGSGTRLTVV.

Regarding this clone: This same CDR3 is encoded by further DNA sequences in the sample. This chain connects TRBV7-2 to TRBJ2-2; 12 bases match TRBD2. This CDR3 is 17 amino acids long. Unmatched junction bases numbered 6, after V lost 4 bases and J lost 3 bases. Germline-derived CDR1 and CDR2 are SGHTA and FQGNSA. In DNA form, the CDR3 reads TGTGCCAGCAGCTCTCTAGCGGGGGGGCCGGACACCGGGGAGCTGTTTTTT. Translation: CASSSLAGGPDTGELFF. Combining the CDR3 with reference TRBV7-2 and TRBJ2-2 gives the whole variable domain GAGVSQSPSNKVTEKGKDVELRCDPISGHTALYWYRQSLGQGLEFLIYFQGNSAPDKSGLPSDRFSAERTGGSVSTLTIQRTQQEDSAVYLCASSSLAGGPDTGELFFGEGSRLTVL.

J is TRBJ2-7 and V is TRBV2; 14 bases are a match to TRBD2. This CDR3 comprises 17 residues. Looked up from germline, CDR1 is SNHLY and CDR2 is FYNNEI. The V and J ends lost 5 bases and 4 bases, in that order; junction bases with no gene match: 10. The CDR3 sequence: CASSSPGLAGVGYEQYF. CDR3 DNA sequence: TGTGCCAGCAGTTCTCCGGGACTAGCGGGAGTTGGGTACGAGCAGTACTTC.

CDR3 DNA sequence: TGCGCCAGCAGCAACCCCACAGGACAGGGGATCTACACCTTC. This translates into CASSNPTGQGIYTF. The rearrangement links TRBV5-1 to TRBJ1-2, with 9 bases fitting TRBD1. The CDR3 spans 14 residues. The J segment lost 10 bases and the V segment lost 4 bases, leaving 11 bases of the junction unmatched. Germline CDR1 and CDR2: SGHRS and YFSETQ.

V and J are TRBV2 and TRBJ1-2, with D hard to call. CDR3 length equals 14 residues. Germline V gene data show CDR1 as SNHLY and CDR2 as FYNNEI. Deletions cut 3 bases from V and 2 bases from J, with 10 bases between. The CDR3 bases are TGTGCCAGCAGTGACCTCCGGTCGAACTATGGCTACACCTTC. Translating it yields CASSDLRSNYGYTF.

This chain joins TRBV6-5 and TRBJ1-2, with TRBD1 as a possible D gene (6 bases). Germline V CDR1 and CDR2: MNHEY, SVGAGI. Between the trimmed V and J ends, which lost 5 bases and 8 bases, there was a span of 12 bases. CDR3 size: 12 residues. The DNA of the CDR3 is TGTGCCAGCAGTCCGGACAGTCTGGGCTACACCTTC. Translation: CASSPDSLGYTF.

The gene calls are TRBV30 and TRBJ2-3; TRBD1 aligns across 7 bases. V shed 8 bases, J shed 1 base, and the junction held 12 bases outside the gene matches. The CDR3 length is 15 residues. Germline V gene data show CDR1 as GTSNPN and CDR2 as SVGIG (reference sequence). DNA of the CDR3: TGTGCCGGAACGAAGGGGGCGACAGGCACAGATACGCAGTATTTT. Its translation is CAGTKGATGTDTQYF.

This clone was detected once. The chain recombines TRBV7-3 with TRBJ1-1; 8 bases are a match to TRBD1. This CDR3 contains 14 residues. CDR1 is SGHTA, CDR2 FQGTGA, per germline. Trimming removed 4 bases from V and 3 bases from J; junction bases left unmatched: 4. The CDR3 reads CASSSTQGDTEAFF. DNA for the CDR3: TGTGCCAGCAGCTCGACACAGGGGGACACTGAAGCTTTCTTT.

This chain uses TRBV9 with TRBJ2-1; 7 bases map to TRBD2. V was clipped by 0 bases and J by 4 bases; unmatched bases: 7. The germline gives CDR1 SGDLS, CDR2 YYNGEE. The CDR3 runs to 16 residues. In DNA form, the CDR3 reads TGTGCCAGCAGCGTAGCTGGGCTAGCGGTTTACAATGAGCAGTTCTTC. Its translation: CASSVAGLAVYNEQFF.

CDR3 in amino acids: CSVSGGQGTSTDTQYF. For the CDR3, the DNA is TGCAGCGTCTCCGGGGGGCAGGGGACTAGCACAGATACGCAGTATTTT. The V and J genes are TRBV29-1 and TRBJ2-3, with a weak D call TRBD2 (7 bases). Looked up from germline, CDR1 is SQVTM and CDR2 is ANQGSEA. CDR3 length equals 16 residues. Trimming stripped 6 bases from V and 0 bases from J, with 19 bases between.

A few counts support this clone. The chain is built from TRBV12-5 and TRBJ2-7; 9 positions agree with TRBD1. The CDR3 consists of 14 residues. The V gene's germline CDR1 is LGHNT and CDR2 FRNRAP. V shed 4 bases and J 7 bases; nucleotides not matched to a gene: 8. The CDR3 protein is CASGSNPDRGEQYF. CDR3 nucleotide sequence: TGTGCTAGTGGTTCCAACCCGGACAGGGGTGAGCAGTACTTC.

V gene TRBV3-1 (or the pseudogene TRBV3-2) combines with J gene TRBJ1-2; D is undetermined. V was pared by 0 bases and J by 8 bases, with 13 bases between. CDR1 and CDR2 from the germline V gene are LGHDT and YNNKEL (reference sequence). This CDR3 is 14 amino acids long. For the CDR3, the DNA is TGTGCCAGCAGCCAAGATATAACGGTTAACGGCTACACCTTC. Its translation: CASSQDITVNGYTF.